These 20 T cell receptor beta chains were all obtained from the same sample, sequenced in a study of CD8+CD57+ T cells in acquired aplastic anemia. The TCR beta profiling, which covered VDJ combination and CDR3 sequence, was carried out using genomic DNA as the template. Each CDR3 protein is one row after TCRdb ran MiXCR on the reads. Of 150,000 to 200,000 distinct CDR3 sequences listed, about 45% are singletons. Patients chosen for sequencing had shown CD8+CD57+ cell expansion by flow cytometry. The source material was sorted CD4+, CD8+, or CD8+CD57+ T cells (not recorded which) from PBMCs. The receptors derive from a human donor with aplastic anemia.

With respect to this clonotype: A read error is possible here, since a much larger clone lies one base away. The chain uses TRBV4-1 and TRBJ1-4, with D uncertain. The CDR3 contains 12 residues. CDR1 and CDR2 from the germline V gene are MGHRA and YSYEKL. The CDR3 region is CASSHIGEKLLF. CDR3 bases: TGCGCCAGCAGTCATATCGGTGAAAAACTGCTTTTT.

Points on this clonotype: This may come from a read error, since a much larger clone is one base off. V and J are TRBV3-1 and TRBJ2-5, with 9 bases identical to TRBD2. Germline loops: CDR1 LGHDT, CDR2 YNNKEL (reference sequence). V lost 2 bases, J lost 5 bases, and 0 bases stayed unmatched. This CDR3 spans 13 amino acids. CDR3 loop: CASSQLAGETQYF. CDR3 in DNA: TGTGCCAGCAGCCAACTAGCGGGGGAGACCCAGTACTTC.

This clonotype was observed many times. CDR3: CSARSSGGADTQYF. The CDR3 DNA sequence: TGCAGTGCTAGAAGTAGCGGGGGGGCAGATACGCAGTATTTT. This sequence joins TRBV20-1 and TRBJ2-3; 11 bases line up with TRBD2. Looked up from germline, CDR1 is DFQATT and CDR2 is SNEGSKA (reference sequence). After removal of 2 bases from V and 4 bases from J, the junction contained 2 bases not matched to a gene. The CDR3 has 14 residues.

This clonotype was seen many times. The genes are TRBV25-1 and TRBJ1-1; tentatively, D is TRBD1 (5 bases). Germline loops: CDR1 MGHDK, CDR2 SYGVNS. This CDR3 has 12 amino acids. Trimming shortened V by 3 bases and J by 8 bases, and 10 bases separated the two germline ends. This CDR3 is CASSDWGTEAFF. The CDR3 DNA sequence: TGTGCCAGCAGTGATTGGGGGACGGAAGCTTTCTTT. The full variable domain, in which reference TRBV25-1 and TRBJ1-1 provide the parts outside the CDR3, is EADIYQTPRYLVIGTGKKITLECSQTMGHDKMYWYQQDPGMELHLIHYSYGVNSTEKGDLSSESTVSRIRTEHFPLTLESARPSHTSQYLCASSDWGTEAFFGQGTRLTVV.

This clonotype was seen ten or more times. The chain is built from TRBV19 and TRBJ2-7; D remains ambiguous. CDR3 size: 14 residues. CDR1 is LNHDA, CDR2 SQIVND, per germline (reference sequence). Trimming pared 5 bases from V and 2 bases from J, leaving 13 bases between. CDR3 sequence: CASSHRVTPYEQYF. As DNA, the CDR3 is TGTGCCAGTAGTCACCGGGTTACCCCCTACGAGCAGTACTTC.

V is TRBV10-3 and J is TRBJ1-1; the match to TRBD1 covers 7 bases. The CDR3 length is 15 residues. The J segment lost 0 bases and the V segment lost 4 bases, leaving 5 bases of the junction unmatched. CDR1 and CDR2 from the germline V gene are ENHRY and SYGVKD. This CDR3 reads CAISGTGTVNTEAFF. DNA of the CDR3: TGTGCCATCAGTGGCACCGGGACAGTGAACACTGAAGCTTTCTTT.

The chain combines TRBV25-1 with TRBJ2-7; 8 nucleotides line up with TRBD1. The V gene end was trimmed by 2 bases and the J gene end by 4 bases; junction bases not matched to a gene: 4. CDR1 and CDR2 (germline): MGHDK, SYGVNS. The CDR3 length is 14 residues. CDR3 coding DNA: TGTGCCAGCAGTGAACACAGGGGGGCTTACGAGCAGTACTTC. Translating gives CASSEHRGAYEQYF.

The chain links TRBV7-6 to TRBJ2-7; no reliable D call. Trimming took 6 bases from V and 4 from J, leaving 13 bases between them. Germline CDR1 reads SGHVS; CDR2 reads FNYEAQ. The CDR3 sequence is 13 residues long. The CDR3 DNA reads TGTGCCAGCAGTACGCCAGACGGGTACGAGCAGTACTTC. Its protein product is CASSTPDGYEQYF.

The chain recombines TRBV7-3 with TRBJ1-1, with D unresolved. This CDR3 spans 11 amino acids. Germline CDR1 is SGHTA and CDR2 is FQGTGA. Trimming pared 3 bases from V and 6 bases from J, leaving 5 bases between. In nucleotides, the CDR3 is TGTGCCAGCAGCTTTTTCCCTGAAGCTTTCTTT. Protein product: CASSFFPEAFF.

V and J are TRBV7-9 and TRBJ2-4, with a possible D match to TRBD2 (7 bases). Germline V CDR1 and CDR2: SEHNR, FQNEAQ (reference sequence). The CDR3 has 13 residues. V was cut by 5 bases and J by 6 bases, with 11 bases left in between. The CDR3 sequence is CASSPRGGNIQYF. The CDR3 DNA follows: TGTGCCAGCAGCCCTAGGGGGGGAAACATTCAGTACTTC.

The rearrangement uses TRBV7-9 and TRBJ2-3, with 10 bases matching TRBD1. Per germline, CDR1 SEHNR and CDR2 FQNEAQ (reference sequence). The CDR3 is made up of 14 amino acids. Trimming at V came to 5 bases and at J to 4 bases, leaving 3 bases not matched to a gene. Here the CDR3 DNA reads TGTGCCAGCAGCCAGGGGACAGGGGCAGATACGCAGTATTTT. The encoded protein is CASSQGTGADTQYF.

This clonotype has only a few counts. The chain couples TRBV10-3 to TRBJ1-3, with D unresolved. Trimming removed 11 bases at V and 4 bases at J, with 24 bases between. The CDR3 covers 16 residues. Germline CDR1 and CDR2: ENHRY and SYGVKD. CDR3 residues: CAAVPGDYLSGNTIYF. As DNA, the CDR3 is TGTGCCGCCGTACCGGGAGACTATCTATCGGGAAACACCATATATTTT.

This clonotype was recorded at least ten times. The chain is built from TRBV29-1 and TRBJ1-1; a possible D gene is TRBD1 (5 bases). V lost 3 bases to trimming and J lost 5 bases, with 13 bases between them. Germline V CDR1 and CDR2: SQVTM, ANQGSEA. The CDR3 is 13 amino acids. In DNA form, the CDR3 reads TGCAGCGTTGACAGGGCTGGCGGAACTGAAGCTTTCTTT. Its translation: CSVDRAGGTEAFF.

For this clonotype: Compared with germline, one end of the junction differs, possibly owing to a read error. The chain links TRBV20-1 to TRBJ2-3; D gene unclear. The CDR3 is 13 residues long. CDR1 is DFQATT and CDR2 is SNEGSKA in the germline V gene (reference sequence). The CDR3 nucleotides are TGCAGCGCTAGAGCCCCTAGCACAGATACGCAGTATTTT. Protein: CSARAPSTDTQYF.

The V call is TRBV27, the J call TRBJ1-2; D may be TRBD1 (6 bases). This CDR3 comprises 14 residues. V lost 6 bases to trimming and J lost 3 bases, with 14 bases between them. Germline lookup yields CDR1 MNHEY and CDR2 SMNVEV (reference sequence). Here the CDR3 reads CASRSRTADYGYTF. The CDR3, as DNA: TGTGCCAGCAGGTCGCGGACAGCGGACTATGGCTACACCTTC.

The rearrangement uses TRBV19 and TRBJ1-1; a possible D gene is TRBD1 (5 bases). CDR1 and CDR2 from the germline V gene are LNHDA and SQIVND (reference sequence). V was shortened by 8 bases and J by 0 bases, with 10 bases between the two germline ends. The CDR3 is made up of 13 amino acids. CDR3: CASFGGLNTEAFF. DNA of the CDR3: TGTGCCAGTTTTGGGGGTCTGAACACTGAAGCTTTCTTT.

Regarding this clonotype: A clone one base away is much larger, so this may be a read error. The missing conserved phenylalanine or tryptophan at the end of this CDR3 makes a read error likely. V is TRBV9 and J is TRBJ2-2, with D tentatively TRBD2 (6 bases). Trimming pared 0 bases from V and 3 bases from J, leaving 9 bases between. CDR1 and CDR2 from the germline V gene are SGDLS and YYNGEE. The CDR3 sequence is 15 residues long. CDR3 coding DNA: TGTGCCAGCAGCGTAGTTCCGGGGGACACCGGGGAGCTGTTTTCT. This encodes CASSVVPGDTGELFS.

This clonotype was seen repeatedly, ten times or more. The V call is TRBV6-1, the J call TRBJ2-7; maybe TRBD1 (5 bases). Trimming removed 7 bases at V and 0 bases at J, with 16 bases between. The CDR3 runs to 15 residues. Germline values: CDR1 MNHNS, CDR2 SASEGT. For the CDR3, the DNA is TGTGCCAGCACCCCCGACAGACCCAGCTCCTACGAGCAGTACTTC. Amino acids: CASTPDRPSSYEQYF.

In its sample, this clonotype was seen a few times. The chain recombines TRBV5-4 with TRBJ2-2; 10 bases map to TRBD2. Germline-derived CDR1 and CDR2 are SGHNT and YYREEE (reference sequence). This CDR3 is 15 amino acids long. V lost 5 bases and J lost 4; bases outside the gene matches: 5. For the CDR3, the DNA is TGTGCCAGCAGACTAGCGGGGACCGGCACCGGGGAGCTGTTTTTT. Translating gives CASRLAGTGTGELFF.

This clonotype occurred once. V usage is TRBV6-5 and J usage is TRBJ2-1, with D maybe TRBD2 (6 bases). Between the trimmed V and J ends, which lost 4 bases and 10 bases, there was a span of 14 bases. The CDR3 loop spans 13 amino acids. Germline lookup yields CDR1 MNHEY and CDR2 SVGAGI. In DNA, the CDR3 is TGTGCCAGCAGTTTCGGACGGAGGGGCGAGCAGTTCTTC. Protein sequence: CASSFGRRGEQFF.